The 5 T cell receptor beta chains below were found in one sample sequenced in a study of blood T cell repertoires in COVID-19. Libraries were prepared by immunoSEQ multiplex PCR; TCRdb keeps only in-frame clonotypes and omits some of them. Of roughly 320,000 clones in the sample, around nine tenths were seen once. The material sequenced was peripheral blood. Source of these receptors: a man in his sixties or seventies with acute or convalescent COVID-19.

V and J are TRBV6-2 or TRBV6-3 and TRBJ2-7; 10 bases are shared with TRBD1. Germline CDR1 MNHEY, CDR2 SVGEGT. The ends lost 6 bases at V and 2 bases at J; junction bases unmatched: 4. The CDR3 loop spans 14 amino acids. CDR3 nucleotides: TGTGCCAGCAGCACGGGACAGGGGACCTACGAGCAGTACTTC. Translating it yields CASSTGQGTYEQYF.

The rearrangement joins TRBV19 to TRBJ2-5; D is undetermined. Deletions cut 6 bases from V and 1 base from J, with 12 bases between. The V gene's germline CDR1 is LNHDA and CDR2 SQIVND (reference sequence). The length of the CDR3 is 14 residues. The CDR3, as DNA: TGTGCCAGTAGCTTGACCCAGGCCCAAGAGACCCAGTACTTC. Translation gives CASSLTQAQETQYF.

The chain links TRBV5-4 to TRBJ1-6; TRBD1 agrees at 10 bases. The junction had 9 bases not matched to a gene; V was cut back by 5 bases and J by 7 bases. The CDR3 is 16 amino acids. CDR1 SGHNT and CDR2 YYREEE come from the germline V gene (reference sequence). CDR3 sequence reads: CASRPGTGATNSPLHF. The CDR3 nucleotides are TGTGCCAGCAGACCCGGGACAGGGGCGACGAATTCACCCCTCCACTTT.

This chain joins TRBV3-1 (or the pseudogene TRBV3-2) and TRBJ2-1; 8 nucleotides align to TRBD2. This CDR3 has 15 residues. V lost 5 bases to trimming and J lost 8 bases; unmatched junction nucleotides: 11. Germline CDR1 reads LGHDT; CDR2 reads YNNKEL (reference sequence). The CDR3 DNA is TGTGCCAGCAGCGGGGGTGGTAGCGGGGCCGATGAGCAGTTCTTC. Amino acids: CASSGGGSGADEQFF.

The chain recombines TRBV6-5 with TRBJ2-2; 8 bases fit TRBD2. The CDR3 runs 15 residues. Losses at the gene ends were 6 bases for V and 7 bases for J; bases not matched to a gene: 10. The germline V gene encodes CDR1 MNHEY and CDR2 SVGAGI. CDR3 sequence (DNA): TGTGCCAGCAGCCGTACCGGGACTAGGCTCGGGGAGCTGTTTTTT. This sequence encodes CASSRTGTRLGELFF.